This T cell receptor beta chain is from a study of blood T cells in healthy people across ages. This CDR3 region has 16 residues. The trim removed 3 bases at V and 3 bases at J, leaving 6 bases unmatched. The germline V gene has CDR1 SGDLS and CDR2 YYNGEE. It was with a sample-barcoded 5' primer and a J-beta primer mix that a second PCR of roughly 7 to 12 cycles was run. TCRdb ran MiXCR on the 5' RACE reads and lists one entry per CDR3 protein. This sample yields hundreds of thousands of distinct CDR3 sequences, of which 45% to 50% are seen a single time; roughly a third belongs to the top ten. The sequenced sample was blood. The chain couples TRBV9 to TRBJ2-3; TRBD2 aligns across 11 bases. The TCR was taken from a woman aged 55-70 years in good health. CDR3 loop: CASSGTSGSWTDTQYF. The CDR3 DNA follows: TGTGCCAGCAGCGGTACTAGCGGGAGTTGGACAGATACGCAGTATTTT.